The entry that follows covers one TCR beta chain sequence. CDR3 length: 13 residues. V lost 6 bases, J lost 13 bases, and 19 bases lay in between. Germline CDR1 MNHEY, CDR2 SVGAGI. This sample stems from a study of shared T cell receptors in the human thymus. TCRdb keeps only in-frame clones here, not all; method: immunoSEQ multiplex PCR. The table has approximately 660,000 clones, 85% to 90% seen once; the top ten hold approximately 0.011%. Another study also made use of these data, one on human thymus T cells. From that paper: Thymus tissue for the work was resected from patients undergoing corrective heart surgery. Gene usage (both V and J) appeared biased in thymic and blood repertoires. Related work found strong thymic repertoire overlap between unrelated individuals.

The sample was thymocytes. V gene TRBV6-5 combines with J gene TRBJ2-1, with D hard to call. This receptor was obtained from a boy in the first two years of life with a congenital heart defect. The CDR3 sequence is CASRPPVAFFQFF. CDR3 in DNA: TGTGCCAGCAGGCCCCCTGTGGCTTTCTTCCAGTTCTTC.